Each of the 13 T cell receptor beta chains below was sequenced from the same sample in a study of T-cell memory formation after mild COVID-19. TCRdb analysed the 5' RACE reads with MiXCR anew, one entry per CDR3 protein. This sample carries 300,000 or so distinct CDR3 sequences, under 20% of them seen once, and the ten largest clones take more than 20%. Sequencing was done on a sample of PBMCs or a T cell subset sorted from them (not recorded which). Every receptor here comes from a young man who had mild COVID-19 (a few samples of this study predate the infection). Cell type and time point are not known.

The table lists this clonotype with a few counts. V and J are TRBV7-9 and TRBJ2-7; 7 bases align to TRBD1. Germline V lookup: CDR1 SEHNR, CDR2 FQNEAQ (reference sequence). Germline trimming cut 1 base from V and 3 bases from J; bases unmatched to any gene: 6. The CDR3 runs to 15 residues. This CDR3 is CASSLETGYVYEQYF. As DNA, the CDR3 is TGTGCCAGCAGCTTAGAGACAGGGTATGTCTACGAGCAGTACTTC. Looking up the rest from reference TRBV7-9 and TRBJ2-7 gives the full variable domain: DTGVSQNPRHKITKRGQNVTFRCDPISEHNRLYWYRQTLGQGPEFLTYFQNEAQLEKSRLLSDRFSAERPKGSFSTLEIQRTEQGDSAMYLCASSLETGYVYEQYFGPGTRLTVT.

This clonotype was detected ten times or more. J is TRBJ2-7 and V is TRBV29-1; 10 bases match TRBD1. In germline, CDR1 is SQVTM, CDR2 ANQGSEA. J gave up 2 bases and V 5 bases, and 3 bases lay outside the gene matches. The CDR3 has 13 amino acids. The CDR3 sequence: CSVSGTGAYEQYF. The CDR3 nucleotides read TGCAGCGTTTCCGGGACAGGGGCCTACGAGCAGTACTTC.

This clonotype was observed many times. The J gene is TRBJ1-2, the V gene TRBV7-2; a weak D match, TRBD1 (6 bases). V lost 0 bases, J lost 5 bases, and 10 bases lay in between. In germline, CDR1 is SGHTA, CDR2 FQGNSA. The CDR3 covers 14 residues. CDR3 coding DNA: TGTGCCAGCAGCTTAGCGGCAGGGGATTATGGCTACACCTTC. Translated, it gives CASSLAAGDYGYTF.

The chain couples TRBV5-1 to TRBJ2-5; D gene uncertain. Per the germline V gene, CDR1 is SGHRS and CDR2 is YFSETQ. Trimming took 0 bases from V and 4 from J, leaving 10 bases between them. This CDR3 contains 14 residues. CDR3 coding DNA: TGCGCCAGCAGCTTGGATGGCAGTAGAGAGACCCAGTACTTC. Translating gives CASSLDGSRETQYF.

This clonotype has just a few counts. V and J are TRBV20-1 and TRBJ2-7; TRBD2 is a possible D gene (7 bases). V lost 0 bases and J lost 4, with 16 bases in between. This CDR3 has 15 residues. Germline V gene sequence: CDR1 DFQATT, CDR2 SNEGSKA (reference sequence). The DNA of the CDR3 is TGCAGTGCTAGAGATCTGTTGCGGGGGCAATACGAGCAGTACGTC. Translating gives CSARDLLRGQYEQYV.

This clonotype was seen only a few times. This chain uses TRBV20-1 with TRBJ1-5, with TRBD1 identical over 7 bases. V was clipped by 8 bases and J by 9 bases; unmatched bases: 10. The CDR3 contains 12 residues. CDR1 and CDR2 from the germline V gene are DFQATT and SNEGSKA (reference sequence). CDR3: CSSQGGSGPQHF. The CDR3 DNA sequence: TGCAGTTCCCAGGGGGGGAGTGGGCCCCAGCATTTT.

J is TRBJ2-2 and V is TRBV7-8; 10 bases fit TRBD1. After removal of 6 bases from V and 7 bases from J, the junction contained 11 bases not matched to a gene. Germline V gives CDR1 SGHVS, CDR2 FQNEAQ. This CDR3 has 16 residues. DNA for the CDR3: TGTGCCAGCAGATTCAACCGGGACAGGGGACTCGGGGAGCTGTTTTTT. Its protein product is CASRFNRDRGLGELFF.

This clonotype turned up a few times. This rearrangement joins TRBV7-2 to TRBJ1-2; D perhaps matches TRBD1 (5 bases). CDR3 length: 14 amino acids. CDR1 and CDR2 (germline): SGHTA, FQGNSA. With 4 bases removed from V and 8 bases from J, the gap between germline ends came to 17 bases. The CDR3 spells CASSSQLGERGYTF. In nucleotides, the CDR3 is TGTGCCAGCAGCTCTCAACTAGGGGAGCGAGGCTACACCTTC. Complete variable domain (other parts from reference TRBV7-2 and TRBJ1-2): GAGVSQSPSNKVTEKGKDVELRCDPISGHTALYWYRQSLGQGLEFLIYFQGNSAPDKSGLPSDRFSAERTGGSVSTLTIQRTQQEDSAVYLCASSSQLGERGYTFGSGTRLTVV.

The rearrangement uses TRBV11-3 and TRBJ1-6; D is unresolved. V gave up 0 bases and J gave up 10 bases, with 10 bases separating them. Germline assignment: CDR1 SGHNT and CDR2 YENEEA. The CDR3 is 14 residues long. The CDR3 here is CASSLDNTGSPLHF. In DNA form, the CDR3 reads TGTGCCAGCAGCTTAGATAATACGGGGTCACCCCTCCACTTT.

This clonotype showed up many times. The chain links TRBV5-1 to TRBJ2-7; a weak D match, TRBD1 (5 bases). The CDR3 is 15 amino acids. The V end was cut by 0 bases, the J end by 3 bases, with 13 bases between. CDR1 is SGHRS and CDR2 is YFSETQ in the germline V gene. The CDR3 bases are TGCGCCAGCAGCTTGGAGGCAGGGAATAGCTACGAGCAGTACTTC. Translation: CASSLEAGNSYEQYF. The full variable domain, rest sourced from reference TRBV5-1 and TRBJ2-7, is KAGVTQTPRYLIKTRGQQVTLSCSPISGHRSVSWYQQTPGQGLQFLFEYFSETQRNKGNFPGRFSGRQFSNSRSEMNVSTLELGDSALYLCASSLEAGNSYEQYFGPGTRLTVT.

The V call is TRBV2, the J call TRBJ2-4; D possibly corresponds to TRBD2 (5 bases). Germline V lookup: CDR1 SNHLY, CDR2 FYNNEI. Trimming took 7 bases from V and 0 from J, leaving 16 bases between them. The CDR3 is 16 residues long. This CDR3 reads CASTDGLALAKNIQYF. The CDR3 nucleotides are TGTGCCAGCACTGACGGTCTAGCACTAGCCAAAAACATTCAGTACTTC.

The J gene is TRBJ1-5, the V gene TRBV5-6; D remains ambiguous. Trimming took off 4 bases at V and 2 bases at J, with 10 bases between the two ends. The CDR3 is 14 amino acids. The germline gives CDR1 SGHDT, CDR2 YYEEEE. The CDR3 reads CASSASPGNQPQHF. CDR3 DNA: TGTGCCAGCAGCGCCAGTCCAGGCAATCAGCCCCAGCATTTT. Full variable domain (missing parts from reference TRBV5-6 and TRBJ1-5): DAGVTQSPTHLIKTRGQQVTLRCSPKSGHDTVSWYQQALGQGPQFIFQYYEEEERQRGNFPDRFSGHQFPNYSSELNVNALLLGDSALYLCASSASPGNQPQHFGDGTRLSIL.

J is TRBJ2-3 and V is TRBV7-9; D may be TRBD2 (6 bases). The CDR3 runs to 15 residues. Per germline, CDR1 SEHNR and CDR2 FQNEAQ (reference sequence). V was trimmed by 1 base and J by 4 bases, leaving 12 bases between them. The CDR3 sequence: CASSLVGSGADTQYF. Here the CDR3 DNA reads TGTGCCAGCAGCTTAGTCGGGTCGGGGGCAGATACGCAGTATTTT.